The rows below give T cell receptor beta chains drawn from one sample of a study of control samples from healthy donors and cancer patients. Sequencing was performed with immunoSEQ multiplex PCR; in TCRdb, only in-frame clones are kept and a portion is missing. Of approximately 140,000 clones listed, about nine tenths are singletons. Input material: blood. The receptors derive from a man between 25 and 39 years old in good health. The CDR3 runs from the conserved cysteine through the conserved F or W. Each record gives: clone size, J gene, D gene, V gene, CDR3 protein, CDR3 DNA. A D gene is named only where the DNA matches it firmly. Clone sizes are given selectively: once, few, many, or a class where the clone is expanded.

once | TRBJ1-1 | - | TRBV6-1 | CASSEPSLVVTEAFF | TGTGCCAGCAGTGAACCATCCCTCGTGGTCACTGAAGCTTTCTTT
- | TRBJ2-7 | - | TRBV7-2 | CASSIVGGVPSYEQYF | TGTGCCAGCAGCATCGTAGGAGGGGTTCCCTCCTACGAGCAGTACTTC
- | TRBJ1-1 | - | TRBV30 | CAWSPGAEAFF | TGTGCCTGGAGCCCCGGGGCCGAAGCTTTCTTT
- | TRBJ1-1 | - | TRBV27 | CASSHMRNTEAFF | TGTGCCAGCAGCCACATGAGGAACACTGAAGCTTTCTTT
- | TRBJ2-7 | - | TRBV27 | CASSPRGMSSYEQYF | TGTGCCAGCAGTCCAAGGGGGATGAGCTCCTACGAGCAGTACTTC
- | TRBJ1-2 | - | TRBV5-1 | CASSLPDSGYGYTF | TGCGCCAGCAGCTTGCCGGACAGCGGATATGGCTACACCTTC
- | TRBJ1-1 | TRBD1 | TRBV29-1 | CSVDPRDSKNTEAFF | TGCAGCGTTGATCCCCGGGACAGCAAGAACACTGAAGCTTTCTTT
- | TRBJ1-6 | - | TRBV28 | CASSPPFLQVRNSPLHF | TGTGCCAGCAGTCCCCCTTTTTTGCAGGTCCGCAATTCACCCCTCCACTTT
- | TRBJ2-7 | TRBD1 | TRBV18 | CASSQSLPGQGVHEQYF | TGTGCCAGCTCACAATCTCTGCCGGGACAGGGTGTCCACGAGCAGTACTTC
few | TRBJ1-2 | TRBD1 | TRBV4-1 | CASSQRTGPNPYTF | TGCGCCAGCAGCCAAAGGACAGGTCCCAACCCCTACACCTTC
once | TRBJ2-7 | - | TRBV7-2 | CASRWRVGEQYF | TGTGCCAGCAGATGGAGGGTGGGCGAGCAGTACTTC
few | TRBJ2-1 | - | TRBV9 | CASSKGLAGGSEQFF | TGTGCCAGCAGTAAAGGGCTAGCTGGTGGGAGTGAGCAGTTCTTC
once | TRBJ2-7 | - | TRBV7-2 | CASSRQTLYEQYF | TGTGCCAGCAGCCGACAGACTCTCTACGAGCAGTACTTC
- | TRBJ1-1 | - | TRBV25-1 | CASSEGWGSAAFF | TGTGCCAGCAGTGAAGGTTGGGGTAGTGCGGCTTTCTTT
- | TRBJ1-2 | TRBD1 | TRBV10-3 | CATNPGQGNRGYGYTF | TGTGCCACTAACCCGGGACAGGGAAACAGGGGCTATGGCTACACCTTC
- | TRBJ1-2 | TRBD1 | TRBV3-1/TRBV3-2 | CASSQDARTGEINYGYTF | TGTGCCAGCAGCCAAGATGCCCGGACAGGTGAAATTAACTATGGCTACACCTTC
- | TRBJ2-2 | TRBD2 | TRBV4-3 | CASSLRTSERTGELFF | TGCGCCAGCAGCCTTAGGACTAGCGAGAGAACCGGGGAGCTGTTTTTT
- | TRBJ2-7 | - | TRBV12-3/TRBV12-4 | CASSLEAGNEQYF | TGTGCCAGCAGTTTAGAGGCCGGCAACGAGCAGTACTTC
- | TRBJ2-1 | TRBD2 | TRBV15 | CATSRTSGSYNEQFF | TGTGCCACCAGCAGGACTAGCGGCTCCTACAATGAGCAGTTCTTC
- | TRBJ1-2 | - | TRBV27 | CASSPHGSYGYTF | TGTGCCAGCAGTCCTCATGGGTCCTATGGCTACACCTTC
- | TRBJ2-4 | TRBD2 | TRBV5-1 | CASSLGLAGPMLAKNIQYF | TGCGCCAGCAGCTTGGGACTAGCGGGACCTATGCTAGCCAAAAACATTCAGTACTTC
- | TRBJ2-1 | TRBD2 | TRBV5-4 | CASSLLGVAGGLGQYNEQFF | TGTGCCAGCAGCTTGTTAGGGGTAGCGGGAGGACTGGGCCAATACAATGAGCAGTTCTTC
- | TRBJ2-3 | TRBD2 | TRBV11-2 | CASSLSLAGVGTDTQYF | TGTGCCAGCAGCTTATCTCTAGCGGGAGTTGGCACAGATACGCAGTATTTT
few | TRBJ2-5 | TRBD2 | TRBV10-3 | CAISESGLAETQYF | TGTGCCATCAGTGAGTCCGGACTAGCGGAGACCCAGTACTTC
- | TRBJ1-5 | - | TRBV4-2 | CASSRSAGQPQHF | TGTGCCAGCAGCCGCTCGGCCGGCCAGCCCCAGCATTTT
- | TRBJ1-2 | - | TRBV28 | CASSLNRAPNYGYTF | TGTGCCAGCAGTTTGAACAGGGCCCCTAACTATGGCTACACCTTC
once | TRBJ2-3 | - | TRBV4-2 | CASSQEGSGGGTDTQYF | TGTGCCAGCAGCCAAGAGGGGAGCGGAGGAGGGACAGATACGCAGTATTTT
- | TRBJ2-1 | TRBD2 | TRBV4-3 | CASSPGLAGYNEQFF | TGCGCCAGCAGCCCGGGACTAGCGGGATACAATGAGCAGTTCTTC
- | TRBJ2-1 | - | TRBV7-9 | CASSSTGDYNEQFF | TGTGCCAGCAGCTCGACTGGCGACTACAATGAGCAGTTCTTC
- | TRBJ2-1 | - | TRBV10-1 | CASSEASALSYNEQFF | TGCGCCAGCAGTGAAGCTAGCGCGCTCTCCTACAATGAGCAGTTCTTC
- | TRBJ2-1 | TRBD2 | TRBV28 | CASSFLTSGRAIGNEQFF | TGTGCCAGCAGTTTCCTTACTAGCGGGAGGGCGATAGGCAATGAGCAGTTCTTC
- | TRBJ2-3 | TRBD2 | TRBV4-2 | CASSLGLAGGDTQYF | TGTGCCAGCAGCTTGGGACTAGCGGGCGGTGACACGCAGTATTTT
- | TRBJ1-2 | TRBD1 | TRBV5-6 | CASSRQGRAVYGYTF | TGTGCCAGCAGCCGACAGGGGAGAGCTGTCTATGGCTACACCTTC
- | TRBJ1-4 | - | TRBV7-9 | CASSLRLDEKLFF | TGTGCCAGCAGCTTACGGCTAGATGAAAAACTGTTTTTT
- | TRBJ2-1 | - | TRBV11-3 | CASSLSWNEQFF | TGTGCCAGCAGCTTATCATGGAATGAGCAGTTCTTC
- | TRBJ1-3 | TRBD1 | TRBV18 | CASAKTGAAGNTIYF | TGTGCCAGCGCCAAGACAGGGGCGGCTGGAAACACCATATATTTT
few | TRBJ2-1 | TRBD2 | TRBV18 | CASFYEPLAGAYNEQFF | TGTGCCAGCTTTTACGAGCCGCTAGCGGGTGCCTACAATGAGCAGTTCTTC